The 9 T cell receptor beta chains below were found in one sample sequenced in a study of T cells in Graves' hyperthyroidism and ophthalmopathy. Amplified regions were TCR beta CDR3 sequences from RNA transcripts. The study used the HTBI primer set for a first-round RT-PCR of the TCR CDR3. TCRdb re-called the multiplex PCR reads with MiXCR, one entry per CDR3 protein. The data contain about 160,000 distinct CDR3 sequences, about 9.4% of them singletons. Specimen: blood. These receptors were obtained from a woman between 18 and 29 years old with Graves' hyperthyroidism that later progressed to Graves' ophthalmopathy.

In this sample, this clonotype turned up a few times. CDR3 DNA sequence: TGTGCCAGCAGCTTGGAGGTCGGGGGACTGTACAATGAGCAGTTCTTC. It encodes CASSLEVGGLYNEQFF. The chain is built from TRBV5-6 and TRBJ2-1; D is perhaps TRBD2 (6 bases). This CDR3 region has 16 residues. CDR1 is SGHDT, CDR2 YYEEEE, per germline. V was pared by 0 bases and J by 4 bases, with 14 bases between.

This clonotype came up many times. The rearrangement uses TRBV5-6 and TRBJ2-7; 10 nucleotides align to TRBD1. The germline V gene has CDR1 SGHDT and CDR2 YYEEEE. The CDR3 sequence is 15 residues long. Trimming at V came to 0 bases and at J to 5 bases, leaving 5 bases not matched to a gene. CDR3 amino acids: CASSLAWDRGHEQYF. In DNA, the CDR3 is TGTGCCAGCAGCTTGGCGTGGGACAGGGGACACGAGCAGTACTTC.

This clonotype was observed a few times. This may stem from a read error, because a much larger clone lies one nucleotide away. The chain combines TRBV3-1 with TRBJ1-5; D unclear. V lost 8 bases, J lost 4 bases, and 18 bases lay in between. Germline V gene sequence: CDR1 LGHDT, CDR2 YNNKEL (reference sequence). The CDR3 sequence is 15 residues long. This CDR3 is CASSPGREPNQPQHF. CDR3 sequence (DNA): TGTGCCAGCTCTCCCGGGAGGGAGCCAAATCAGCCCCAGCATTTT.

This clonotype was observed many times. The V call is TRBV5-1, the J call TRBJ1-2; unclear D gene. This CDR3 is built from 17 residues. Trimming left V 0 bases short and J 6 bases short, with 21 bases between. Looked up from germline, CDR1 is SGHRS and CDR2 is YFSETQ. CDR3 nucleotides: TGCGCCAGCAGCTTGGCAGTGGGCAGGACCACAAAACATGGCTACACCTTC. It translates to CASSLAVGRTTKHGYTF.

This clonotype was detected many times. This chain links TRBV2 with TRBJ1-4; no definite D call. CDR1 is SNHLY, CDR2 FYNNEI, per germline. Trimming stripped 6 bases from V and 2 bases from J, with 16 bases between. The CDR3 contains 16 residues. The CDR3 here is CASRVRQLGTNEKLFF. As DNA, the CDR3 is TGTGCCAGCAGGGTTAGGCAGCTTGGGACTAATGAAAAACTGTTTTTT.

This clonotype was seen a few times. J is TRBJ1-5 and V is TRBV19; TRBD1 might be the D (6 bases). V was clipped by 5 bases and J by 6 bases, with 14 bases between them. Germline CDR1 LNHDA, CDR2 SQIVND (reference sequence). This CDR3 has 14 amino acids. Here the CDR3 reads CASSEQGRGQPQHF. The CDR3, as DNA: TGTGCCAGTAGTGAACAGGGTCGGGGTCAGCCCCAGCATTTT. Full variable domain (remainder filled in from reference TRBV19 and TRBJ1-5): DGGITQSPKYLFRKEGQNVTLSCEQNLNHDAMYWYRQDPGQGLRLIYYSQIVNDFQKGDIAEGYSVSREKKESFPLTVTSAQKNPTAFYLCASSEQGRGQPQHFGDGTRLSIL.

This clonotype showed up many times. The rearrangement links TRBV28 to TRBJ2-7; tentatively, D is TRBD1 (9 bases). Germline CDR1 is MDHEN and CDR2 is SYDVKM. The CDR3 is 16 residues long. Trimming removed 3 bases at V and 5 bases at J, with 20 bases between. The CDR3 protein is CASSFVAGQGLDEQYF. In DNA, the CDR3 is TGTGCCAGCAGTTTCGTAGCGGGACAGGGCTTGGACGAGCAGTACTTC.

This clonotype has at least ten counts. V is TRBV6-5 and J is TRBJ2-5; a possible D gene is TRBD1 (6 bases). Germline V gene data show CDR1 as MNHEY and CDR2 as SVGAGI. This CDR3 contains 15 residues. V was trimmed by 0 bases and J by 2 bases, leaving 10 bases between them. The CDR3 protein is CASSYSGGQQETQYF. The CDR3 nucleotides read TGTGCCAGCAGTTACTCTGGGGGACAACAAGAGACCCAGTACTTC.

Many counts were recorded for this clonotype. The V call is TRBV30, the J call TRBJ1-4, with D maybe TRBD1 (5 bases). The germline V and J ends were trimmed by 5 bases and 6 bases, with 10 bases remaining between them. The CDR3 is made up of 12 amino acids. The germline V gene encodes CDR1 GTSNPN and CDR2 SVGIG (reference sequence). CDR3 protein: CAWAGADEKLFF. CDR3 DNA sequence: TGTGCCTGGGCTGGGGCGGATGAAAAACTGTTTTTT.